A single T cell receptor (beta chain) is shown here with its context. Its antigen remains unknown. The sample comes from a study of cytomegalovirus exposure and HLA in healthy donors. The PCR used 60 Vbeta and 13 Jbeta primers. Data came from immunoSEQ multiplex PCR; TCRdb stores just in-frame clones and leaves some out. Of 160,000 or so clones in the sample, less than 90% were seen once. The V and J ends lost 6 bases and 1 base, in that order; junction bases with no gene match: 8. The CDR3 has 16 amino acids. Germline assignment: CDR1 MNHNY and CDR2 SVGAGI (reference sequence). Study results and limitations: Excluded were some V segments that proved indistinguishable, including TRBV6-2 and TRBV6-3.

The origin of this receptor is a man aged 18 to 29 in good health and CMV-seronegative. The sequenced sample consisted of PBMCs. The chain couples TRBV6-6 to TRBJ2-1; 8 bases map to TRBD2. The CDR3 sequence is CASRSRGGTSYNEQFF. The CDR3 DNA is TGTGCCAGCAGAAGCCGCGGGGGGACTTCCTACAATGAGCAGTTCTTC.